Listed below are T cell receptor beta chains from one sample, sequenced in a study of lung T cells in sarcoidosis with Löfgren's syndrome. TCRdb reanalysed the reads using MiXCR and keeps one entry per CDR3 protein. The table lists tens of thousands of distinct CDR3 sequences, over 20% of them singletons. Sample: CD4+ T cells from PBMCs. The receptors here all came from a human donor with sarcoidosis (Löfgren's syndrome or another form), or a control subject (not recorded which). The CDR3 runs from the conserved cysteine through the conserved F or W. A D gene is named only where the DNA matches it firmly. Clone sizes are given selectively: once, few, many, or a class where the clone is expanded.

cdr3_nt: TGTGCCAGCGCCTTTAGCCCGGCTGGGACTGAAGCTTTCTTT; cdr3_aa: CASAFSPAGTEAFF; j_call: TRBJ1-1; v_call: TRBV6-1; d_call: -; clone_size: many
cdr3_nt: TGTGCCAGCTCACCGAGGACTAGCGAAATCTACAATGAGCAGTTCTTC; cdr3_aa: CASSPRTSEIYNEQFF; j_call: TRBJ2-1; v_call: TRBV18; d_call: TRBD2; clone_size: few
cdr3_nt: TGTGCCAGCTTGGGGACTGACTATGGCTACACCTTC; cdr3_aa: CASLGTDYGYTF; j_call: TRBJ1-2; v_call: TRBV2; d_call: -; clone_size: many
cdr3_nt: TGCAGCGTTGCTTGGACAGTCACAGATACGCAGTATTTT; cdr3_aa: CSVAWTVTDTQYF; j_call: TRBJ2-3; v_call: TRBV29-1; d_call: -; clone_size: -
cdr3_nt: TGTGCCAGCAGCCAAGATCTGGGGGAGGGTAACAATGAGCAGTTCTTC; cdr3_aa: CASSQDLGEGNNEQFF; j_call: TRBJ2-1; v_call: TRBV14; d_call: TRBD2; clone_size: few
cdr3_nt: TGTGCCAGCAGCTTAGGGGGCATGCAGTACTTC; cdr3_aa: CASSLGGMQYF; j_call: TRBJ2-5; v_call: TRBV7-2; d_call: -; clone_size: many
cdr3_nt: TGTGCCAGCAGTTACCGACAGGCGACAGGATCTAGCACAGATACGCAGTATTTT; cdr3_aa: CASSYRQATGSSTDTQYF; j_call: TRBJ2-3; v_call: TRBV7-6; d_call: -; clone_size: many
cdr3_nt: TGTGCCAGCTCACAGGGACTACAAGAGACCCAGTACTTC; cdr3_aa: CASSQGLQETQYF; j_call: TRBJ2-5; v_call: TRBV18; d_call: TRBD2; clone_size: few
cdr3_nt: TGTGCCAGCAGATATAACCTCAACTATGGCTACACCTTC; cdr3_aa: CASRYNLNYGYTF; j_call: TRBJ1-2; v_call: TRBV28; d_call: -; clone_size: few
cdr3_nt: TGTGCCAGCAGTCGGACAGTCACAGATACGCAGTATTTT; cdr3_aa: CASSRTVTDTQYF; j_call: TRBJ2-3; v_call: TRBV12-3/TRBV12-4; d_call: -; clone_size: -
cdr3_nt: TGCAGTGCTAACGGACAGGCTCAAGAGACCCAGTACTTC; cdr3_aa: CSANGQAQETQYF; j_call: TRBJ2-5; v_call: TRBV20-1; d_call: TRBD1; clone_size: many
cdr3_nt: TGTGCCAGCAGGACTAGCGGGAGTAAAGATACGCAGTATTTT; cdr3_aa: CASRTSGSKDTQYF; j_call: TRBJ2-3; v_call: TRBV6-1; d_call: TRBD2; clone_size: many
cdr3_nt: TGTGCCAGCAGTCAAACCGGGACAGGGGGTTACGAGCAGTACTTC; cdr3_aa: CASSQTGTGGYEQYF; j_call: TRBJ2-7; v_call: TRBV28; d_call: TRBD1; clone_size: few
cdr3_nt: TGCAGCGTTGATCCCGGGGGAGATACGCAGTATTTT; cdr3_aa: CSVDPGGDTQYF; j_call: TRBJ2-3; v_call: TRBV29-1; d_call: -; clone_size: -
cdr3_nt: TGTGCCAGCAGTTACGGACTCAATGAGCAGTTCTTC; cdr3_aa: CASSYGLNEQFF; j_call: TRBJ2-1; v_call: TRBV6-6; d_call: -; clone_size: many
cdr3_nt: TGTGCCAGCAGCCAAGCCGGGACAGGGGGCGGTGAGCAGTTCTTC; cdr3_aa: CASSQAGTGGGEQFF; j_call: TRBJ2-1; v_call: TRBV3-1; d_call: TRBD1; clone_size: -
cdr3_nt: TGTGCCAGCAGCGTAGTGGTGGACACTGAAGCTTTCTTT; cdr3_aa: CASSVVVDTEAFF; j_call: TRBJ1-1; v_call: TRBV9; d_call: -; clone_size: -
cdr3_nt: TGCAGTGCTAGAGACTCGGAAAACTTAAGCTCTGGAAACACCATATATTTT; cdr3_aa: CSARDSENLSSGNTIYF; j_call: TRBJ1-3; v_call: TRBV20-1; d_call: -; clone_size: medium-sized
cdr3_nt: TGTGCCAGCAGACCCAGGAGAAATAACACTGAAGCTTTCTTT; cdr3_aa: CASRPRRNNTEAFF; j_call: TRBJ1-1; v_call: TRBV12-3/TRBV12-4; d_call: -; clone_size: -
cdr3_nt: TGTGCTAGTGGTTTGGGACAGGGGACCTATGGCTACACCTTC; cdr3_aa: CASGLGQGTYGYTF; j_call: TRBJ1-2; v_call: TRBV12-5; d_call: TRBD1; clone_size: few
cdr3_nt: TGTGCCACCAGTGATTTGAACGGAGAGACCCAGTACTTC; cdr3_aa: CATSDLNGETQYF; j_call: TRBJ2-5; v_call: TRBV24-1; d_call: -; clone_size: many
cdr3_nt: TGCAGTGCTAGGCCAGAAGTCTACACCTTC; cdr3_aa: CSARPEVYTF; j_call: TRBJ1-2; v_call: TRBV20-1; d_call: -; clone_size: many
cdr3_nt: TGTGCCAGCAGCCAAGATATAGGGATCGGACAGCCCCAGCATTTT; cdr3_aa: CASSQDIGIGQPQHF; j_call: TRBJ1-5; v_call: TRBV3-1; d_call: -; clone_size: many
cdr3_nt: TGTGCCAGCAGTGAAGGGACCCTGAATAATTCACCCCTCCACTTT; cdr3_aa: CASSEGTLNNSPLHF; j_call: TRBJ1-6; v_call: TRBV6-1; d_call: -; clone_size: many
cdr3_nt: TGTGCCATCAGTGATAGGCGACAGGATCAGCCCCAGCATTTT; cdr3_aa: CAISDRRQDQPQHF; j_call: TRBJ1-5; v_call: TRBV10-3; d_call: -; clone_size: many
cdr3_nt: TGTGCCAGCAGCCTCGGACAGGGGAGCCCCATCGCTGAAGCTTTCTTT; cdr3_aa: CASSLGQGSPIAEAFF; j_call: TRBJ1-1; v_call: TRBV7-9; d_call: TRBD1; clone_size: many
cdr3_nt: TGTGCCAGCATGGGGGGTCGGACTGAGACCCAGTACTTC; cdr3_aa: CASMGGRTETQYF; j_call: TRBJ2-5; v_call: TRBV2; d_call: -; clone_size: many
cdr3_nt: TGCGCCAGCAGCCAAGCGGGGGGACAGACTAGTAGCAATCAGCCCCAGCATTTT; cdr3_aa: CASSQAGGQTSSNQPQHF; j_call: TRBJ1-5; v_call: TRBV4-1; d_call: TRBD1; clone_size: -